This entry features one T cell receptor beta chain sequence. These data come from a study of T cells in tumors after PD-1 blockade. For the study at large: Each patient got pembrolizumab 200 mg every 3 weeks or cemiplimab 350 mg every 2 weeks. During anti-PD-1 treatment, some patients continued daily vismodegib 150 mg. Peripheral blood samples averaged about 33,000 unique clonotypes and 95,000 to 120,000 templates.

TCRdb's copy holds only in-frame clones and misses some; the assay was immunoSEQ multiplex PCR. The sample has about 47,000 clones; more than 70% are singletons. Genomic DNA template from tumor biopsies or peripheral blood, about 616 ng to 6,500 ng input. Germline loops: CDR1 MNHGY, CDR2 SAAAGT. CDR3 size: 17 residues. The trim removed 5 bases at V and 4 bases at J, leaving 9 bases unmatched. The TCR comes from a human donor with basal cell carcinoma. This sample comprised PBMCs, obtained before anti-PD-1 treatment. The rearrangement joins TRBV6-8 to TRBJ2-7, with 15 positions matching TRBD2. CDR3 sequence: CASSDGLAGGPRYEQYF. The CDR3 DNA reads TGTGCCAGCAGTGATGGACTAGCGGGAGGGCCGAGATACGAGCAGTACTTC.